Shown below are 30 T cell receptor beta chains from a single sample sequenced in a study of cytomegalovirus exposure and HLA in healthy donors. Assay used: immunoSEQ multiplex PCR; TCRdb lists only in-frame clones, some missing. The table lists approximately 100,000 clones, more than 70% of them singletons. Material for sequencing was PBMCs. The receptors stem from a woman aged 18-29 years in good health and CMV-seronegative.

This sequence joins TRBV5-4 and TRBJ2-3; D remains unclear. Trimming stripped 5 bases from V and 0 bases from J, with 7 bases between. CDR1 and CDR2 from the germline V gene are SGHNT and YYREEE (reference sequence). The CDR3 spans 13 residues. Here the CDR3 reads CASRYMSTDTQYF. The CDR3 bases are TGTGCCAGCAGGTATATGAGCACAGATACGCAGTATTTT. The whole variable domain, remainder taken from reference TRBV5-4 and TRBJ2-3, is ETGVTQSPTHLIKTRGQQVTLRCSSQSGHNTVSWYQQALGQGPQFIFQYYREEENGRGNFPPRFSGLQFPNYSSELNVNALELDDSALYLCASRYMSTDTQYFGPGTRLTVL.

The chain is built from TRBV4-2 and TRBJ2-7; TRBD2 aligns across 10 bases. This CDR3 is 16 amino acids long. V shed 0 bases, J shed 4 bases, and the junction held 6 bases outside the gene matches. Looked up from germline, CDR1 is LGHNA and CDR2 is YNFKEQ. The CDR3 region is CASSQEGGTSAYEQYF. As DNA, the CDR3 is TGTGCCAGCAGCCAAGAGGGAGGGACTAGCGCTTACGAGCAGTACTTC.

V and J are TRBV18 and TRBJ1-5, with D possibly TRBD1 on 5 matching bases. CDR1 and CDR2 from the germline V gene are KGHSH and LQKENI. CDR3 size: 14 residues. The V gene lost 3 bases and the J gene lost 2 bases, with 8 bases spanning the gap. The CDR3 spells CASSPSGGNQPQHF. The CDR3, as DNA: TGTGCCAGCTCACCGTCGGGGGGCAATCAGCCCCAGCATTTT.

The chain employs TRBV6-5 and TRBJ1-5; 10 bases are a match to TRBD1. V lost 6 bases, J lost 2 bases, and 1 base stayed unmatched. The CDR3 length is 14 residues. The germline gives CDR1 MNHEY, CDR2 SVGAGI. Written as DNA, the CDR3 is TGTGCCAGCAGGACAGGGGGCGGCAATCAGCCCCAGCATTTT. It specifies CASRTGGGNQPQHF.

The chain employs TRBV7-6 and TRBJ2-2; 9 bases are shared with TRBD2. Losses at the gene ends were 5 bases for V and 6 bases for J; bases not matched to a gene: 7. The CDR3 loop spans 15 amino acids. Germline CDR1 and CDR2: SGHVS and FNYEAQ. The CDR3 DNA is TGTGCCAGCAGCCCGGTAGCGGGAGACGCCGGGGAGCTGTTTTTT. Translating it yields CASSPVAGDAGELFF.

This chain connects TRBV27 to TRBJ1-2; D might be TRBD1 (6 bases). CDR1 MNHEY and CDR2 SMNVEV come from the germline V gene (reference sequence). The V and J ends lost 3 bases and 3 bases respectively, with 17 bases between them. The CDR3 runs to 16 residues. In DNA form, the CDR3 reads TGTGCCAGCAGTTTTCTTCCTTTACAGGGCTACTATGGCTACACCTTC. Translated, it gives CASSFLPLQGYYGYTF.

In DNA form, the CDR3 reads TGTGCCTGGAGTGTGGGGATGAGGGCCCAAGCTTTCTTT. Its translation: CAWSVGMRAQAFF. The chain has TRBV30 and TRBJ1-1; D gene ambiguous. CDR3 size: 13 residues. Germline lookup yields CDR1 GTSNPN and CDR2 SVGIG (reference sequence). V gave up 0 bases and J gave up 9 bases, with 14 bases separating them.

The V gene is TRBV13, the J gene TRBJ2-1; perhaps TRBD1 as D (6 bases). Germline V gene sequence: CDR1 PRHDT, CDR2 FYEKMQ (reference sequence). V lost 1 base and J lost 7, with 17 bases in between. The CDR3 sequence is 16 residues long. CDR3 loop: CASSLEGGQGKNEQFF. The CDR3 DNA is TGTGCCAGCAGCTTAGAAGGCGGCCAGGGGAAAAATGAGCAGTTCTTC.

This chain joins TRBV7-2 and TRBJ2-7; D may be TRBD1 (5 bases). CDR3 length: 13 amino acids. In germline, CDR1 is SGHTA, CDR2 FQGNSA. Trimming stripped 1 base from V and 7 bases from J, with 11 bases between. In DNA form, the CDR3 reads TGTGCCAGCAGCTTAGGGGCAGGGCAAGAGCAGTACTTC. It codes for CASSLGAGQEQYF. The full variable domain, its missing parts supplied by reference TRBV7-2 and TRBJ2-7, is GAGVSQSPSNKVTEKGKDVELRCDPISGHTALYWYRQSLGQGLEFLIYFQGNSAPDKSGLPSDRFSAERTGGSVSTLTIQRTQQEDSAVYLCASSLGAGQEQYFGPGTRLTVT.

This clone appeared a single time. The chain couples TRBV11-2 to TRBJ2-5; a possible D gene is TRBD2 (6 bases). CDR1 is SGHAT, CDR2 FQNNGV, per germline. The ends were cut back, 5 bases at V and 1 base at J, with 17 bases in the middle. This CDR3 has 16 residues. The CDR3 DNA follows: TGTGCCAGCAGCAATTGGGACTCTTCACCCCAAGAGACCCAGTACTTC. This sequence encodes CASSNWDSSPQETQYF.

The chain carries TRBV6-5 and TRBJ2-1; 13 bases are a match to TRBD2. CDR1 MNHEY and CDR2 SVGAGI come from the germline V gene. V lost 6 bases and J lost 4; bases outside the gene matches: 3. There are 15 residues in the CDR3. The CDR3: CASSPTSGRYNEQFF. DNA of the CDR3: TGTGCCAGCAGCCCGACTAGCGGGAGGTACAATGAGCAGTTCTTC.

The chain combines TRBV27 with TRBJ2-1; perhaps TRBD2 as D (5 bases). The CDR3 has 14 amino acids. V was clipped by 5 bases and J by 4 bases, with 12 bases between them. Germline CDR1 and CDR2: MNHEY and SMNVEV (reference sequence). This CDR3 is CASSLSTGYNEQFF. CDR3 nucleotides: TGTGCCAGCAGTCTCAGCACGGGATACAATGAGCAGTTCTTC.

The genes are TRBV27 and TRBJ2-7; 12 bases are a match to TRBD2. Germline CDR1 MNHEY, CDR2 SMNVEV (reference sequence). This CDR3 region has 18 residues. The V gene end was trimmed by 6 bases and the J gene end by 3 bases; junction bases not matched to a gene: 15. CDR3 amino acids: CASSPRGPWTSGVYEQYF. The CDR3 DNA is TGTGCCAGCAGCCCCAGGGGGCCTTGGACTAGCGGGGTCTACGAGCAGTACTTC.

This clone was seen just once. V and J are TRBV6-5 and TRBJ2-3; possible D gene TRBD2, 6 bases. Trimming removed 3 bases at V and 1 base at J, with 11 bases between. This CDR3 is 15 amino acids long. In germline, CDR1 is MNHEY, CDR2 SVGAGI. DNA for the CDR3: TGTGCCAGCAGTTATGGTGAGCGGGGCACAGATACGCAGTATTTT. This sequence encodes CASSYGERGTDTQYF.

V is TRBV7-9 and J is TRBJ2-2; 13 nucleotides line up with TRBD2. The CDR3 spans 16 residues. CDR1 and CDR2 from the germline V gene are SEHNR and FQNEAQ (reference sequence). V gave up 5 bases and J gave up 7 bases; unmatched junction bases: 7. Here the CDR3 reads CASSPRTSGSLGELFF. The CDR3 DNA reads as TGTGCCAGCAGCCCTAGGACTAGCGGGAGTCTCGGGGAGCTGTTTTTT.

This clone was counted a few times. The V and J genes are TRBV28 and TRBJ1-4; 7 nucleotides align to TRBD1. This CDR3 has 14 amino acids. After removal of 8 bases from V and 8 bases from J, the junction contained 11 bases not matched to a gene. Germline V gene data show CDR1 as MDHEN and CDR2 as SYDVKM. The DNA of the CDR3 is TGTGCCAGCGTGAACAGGGGCCTCGGAGAAAAACTGTTTTTT. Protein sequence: CASVNRGLGEKLFF.

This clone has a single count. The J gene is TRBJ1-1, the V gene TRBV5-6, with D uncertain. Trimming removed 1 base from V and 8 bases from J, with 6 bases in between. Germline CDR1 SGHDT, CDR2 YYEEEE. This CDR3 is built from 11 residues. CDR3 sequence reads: CASSLRREAFF. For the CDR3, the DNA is TGTGCCAGCAGCTTGCGGAGGGAAGCTTTCTTT.

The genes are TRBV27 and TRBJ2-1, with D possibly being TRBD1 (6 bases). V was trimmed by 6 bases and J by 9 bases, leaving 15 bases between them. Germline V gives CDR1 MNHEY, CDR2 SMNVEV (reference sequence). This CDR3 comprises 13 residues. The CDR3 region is CASRSTGWPEQFF. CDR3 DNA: TGTGCCAGCAGGTCAACAGGGTGGCCTGAGCAGTTCTTC.

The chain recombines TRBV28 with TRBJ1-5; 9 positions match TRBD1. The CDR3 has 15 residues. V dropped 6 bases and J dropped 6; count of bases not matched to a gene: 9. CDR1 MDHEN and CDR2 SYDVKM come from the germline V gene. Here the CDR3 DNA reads TGTGCCAGCAGGCGCCCCGGGACAGGGCTTCAGCCCCAGCATTTT. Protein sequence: CASRRPGTGLQPQHF.

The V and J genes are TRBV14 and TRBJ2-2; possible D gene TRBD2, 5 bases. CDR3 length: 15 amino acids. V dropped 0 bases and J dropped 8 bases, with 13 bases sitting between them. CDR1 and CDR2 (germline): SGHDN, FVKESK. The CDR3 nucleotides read TGTGCCAGCAGCCAAGATTCGATCCCGGGAGGGGAGCTGTTTTTT. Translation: CASSQDSIPGGELFF.

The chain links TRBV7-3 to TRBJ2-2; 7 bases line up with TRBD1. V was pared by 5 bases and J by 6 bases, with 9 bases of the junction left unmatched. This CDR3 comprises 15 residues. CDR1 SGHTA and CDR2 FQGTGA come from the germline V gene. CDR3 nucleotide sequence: TGTGCCAGCAGCCCCAGGGGGTCCCATCCCGGGGAGCTGTTTTTT. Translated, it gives CASSPRGSHPGELFF.

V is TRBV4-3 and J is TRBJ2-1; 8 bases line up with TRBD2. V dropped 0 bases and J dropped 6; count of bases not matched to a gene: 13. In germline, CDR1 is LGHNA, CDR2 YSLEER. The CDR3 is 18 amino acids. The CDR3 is CASSQEGLVAFISNEQFF. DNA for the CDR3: TGCGCCAGCAGCCAAGAGGGACTAGTCGCTTTCATTTCCAATGAGCAGTTCTTC.

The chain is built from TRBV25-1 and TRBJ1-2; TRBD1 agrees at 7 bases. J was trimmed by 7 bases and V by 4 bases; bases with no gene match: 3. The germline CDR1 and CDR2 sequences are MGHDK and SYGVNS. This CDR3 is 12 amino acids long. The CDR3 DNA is TGTGCCAGCAGTGCCTCAGGGGGTGGCTACACCTTC. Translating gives CASSASGGGYTF.

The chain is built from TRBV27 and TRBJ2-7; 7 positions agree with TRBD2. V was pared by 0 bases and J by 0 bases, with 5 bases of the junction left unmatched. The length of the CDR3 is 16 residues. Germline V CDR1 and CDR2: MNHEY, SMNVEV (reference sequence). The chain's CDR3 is CASSLSVAGISYEQYF. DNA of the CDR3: TGTGCCAGCAGTTTATCGGTAGCGGGCATCTCCTACGAGCAGTACTTC.

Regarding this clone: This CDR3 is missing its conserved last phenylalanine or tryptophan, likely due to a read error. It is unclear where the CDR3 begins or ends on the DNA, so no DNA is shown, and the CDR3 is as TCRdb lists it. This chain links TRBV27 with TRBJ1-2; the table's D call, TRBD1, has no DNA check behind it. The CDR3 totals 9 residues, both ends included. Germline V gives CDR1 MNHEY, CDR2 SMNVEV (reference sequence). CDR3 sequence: CASKHTSRI.

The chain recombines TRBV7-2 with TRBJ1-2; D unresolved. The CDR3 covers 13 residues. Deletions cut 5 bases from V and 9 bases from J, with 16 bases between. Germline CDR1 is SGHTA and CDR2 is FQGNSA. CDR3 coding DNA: TGTGCCAGCAGCCGGAGGGAGAGGGAGCGCTACACCTTC. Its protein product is CASSRRERERYTF.

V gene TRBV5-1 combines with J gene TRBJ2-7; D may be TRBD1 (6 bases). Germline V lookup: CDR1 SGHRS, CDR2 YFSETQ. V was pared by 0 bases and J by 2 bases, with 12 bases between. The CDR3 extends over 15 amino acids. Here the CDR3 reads CASSLDQGSTYEQYF. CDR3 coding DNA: TGCGCCAGCAGCTTGGACCAGGGGAGCACCTACGAGCAGTACTTC.

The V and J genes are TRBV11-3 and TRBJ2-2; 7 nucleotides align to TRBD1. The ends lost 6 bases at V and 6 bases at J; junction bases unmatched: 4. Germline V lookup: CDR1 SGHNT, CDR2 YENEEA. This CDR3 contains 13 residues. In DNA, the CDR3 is TGTGCCAGCAGAAAAGGACAGGCCGGGGAGCTGTTTTTT. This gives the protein CASRKGQAGELFF.

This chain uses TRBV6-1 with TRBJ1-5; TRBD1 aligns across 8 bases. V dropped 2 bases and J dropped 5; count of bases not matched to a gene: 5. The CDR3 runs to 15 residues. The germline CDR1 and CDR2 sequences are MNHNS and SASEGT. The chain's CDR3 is CASSELTGVYQPQHF. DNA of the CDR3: TGTGCCAGCAGTGAACTGACAGGGGTGTATCAGCCCCAGCATTTT.

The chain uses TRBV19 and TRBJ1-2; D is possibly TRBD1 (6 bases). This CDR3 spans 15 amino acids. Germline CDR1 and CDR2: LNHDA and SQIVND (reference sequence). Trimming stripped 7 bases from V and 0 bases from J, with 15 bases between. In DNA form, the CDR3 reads TGTGCCAGTATCGGAGCCGGGACACCTAACTATGGCTACACCTTC. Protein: CASIGAGTPNYGYTF.